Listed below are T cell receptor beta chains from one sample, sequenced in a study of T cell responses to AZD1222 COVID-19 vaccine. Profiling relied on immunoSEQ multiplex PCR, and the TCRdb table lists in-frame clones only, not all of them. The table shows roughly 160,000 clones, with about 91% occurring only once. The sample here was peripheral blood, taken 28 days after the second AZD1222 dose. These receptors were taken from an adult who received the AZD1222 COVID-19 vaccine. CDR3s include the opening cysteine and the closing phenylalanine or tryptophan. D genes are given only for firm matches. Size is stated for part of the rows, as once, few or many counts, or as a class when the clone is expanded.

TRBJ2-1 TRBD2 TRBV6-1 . CASSAGRGGLYNEQFF TGTGCCAGCAGTGCAGGGCGGGGGGGCCTATACAATGAGCAGTTCTTC
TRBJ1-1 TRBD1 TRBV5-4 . CASSSPRDRGKAFF TGTGCCAGCAGCTCACCACGGGACAGGGGAAAAGCTTTCTTT
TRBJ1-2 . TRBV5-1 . CASSHEGGLPPYGYTF TGCGCCAGCAGCCACGAGGGGGGGCTCCCTCCTTATGGCTACACCTTC
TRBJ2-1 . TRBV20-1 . CSASPHDNEQFF TGCAGTGCTAGTCCGCACGACAATGAGCAGTTCTTC
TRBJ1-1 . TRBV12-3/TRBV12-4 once CASSSYLNTEAFF TGTGCCAGCAGTTCTTATCTGAACACTGAAGCTTTCTTT
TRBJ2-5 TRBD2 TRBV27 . CASSSGLAGVRETQYF TGTGCCAGCAGTTCGGGACTAGCGGGGGTGAGGGAGACCCAGTACTTC
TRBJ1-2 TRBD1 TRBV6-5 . CASSRGQGYVSGYTF TGTGCCAGCAGCCGCGGACAGGGGTATGTGAGTGGCTACACCTTC
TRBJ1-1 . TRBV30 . CAWSPVGTEAFF TGTGCCTGGAGCCCCGTAGGGACTGAAGCTTTCTTT
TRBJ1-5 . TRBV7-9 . CASSLYGKGDQPQHF TGTGCCAGCAGCTTATATGGCAAGGGAGATCAGCCCCAGCATTTT
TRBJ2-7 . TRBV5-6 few CASSFWELAFYEQYF TGTGCCAGCAGCTTTTGGGAATTGGCTTTCTACGAGCAGTACTTC
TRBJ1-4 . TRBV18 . CASSPSIDEKLFF TGTGCCAGCTCACCATCAATCGATGAAAAACTGTTTTTT
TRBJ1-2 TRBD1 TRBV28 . CASSSVGQGPVYGYTF TGTGCCAGCAGTTCAGTGGGACAGGGGCCGGTCTATGGCTACACCTTC
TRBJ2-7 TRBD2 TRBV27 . CASAGTSALEQYF TGTGCCAGCGCCGGGACTAGCGCGCTCGAGCAGTACTTC